The 5 T cell receptor beta chains below all came from one sample that was sequenced in a study of blood T cell repertoires in COVID-19. Sequencing was performed with immunoSEQ multiplex PCR; in TCRdb, only in-frame clones are kept and a portion is missing. The table lists fewer than 90,000 clones, roughly 95% of them singletons. Sequencing was done on a sample of peripheral blood. All receptors come from a human donor with active COVID-19. The donor label of this sample is uncertain.

This clone appeared a single time. The chain employs TRBV5-1 and TRBJ2-2; TRBD1 aligns across 7 bases. This CDR3 is built from 15 residues. Germline values: CDR1 SGHRS, CDR2 YFSETQ. V trimming: 4 bases; J trimming: 5 bases; junction bases outside the gene matches: 8. The CDR3 DNA sequence: TGCGCCAGCAGCAAACGGGACAGTTTGACCGGGGAGCTGTTTTTT. Residues: CASSKRDSLTGELFF.

The chain employs TRBV6-2 or TRBV6-3 and TRBJ2-5, with D perhaps matching TRBD2 (6 bases). Trimming removed 2 bases from V and 6 bases from J, with 10 bases in between. The germline V gene encodes CDR1 MNHEY and CDR2 SVGEGT. The length of the CDR3 is 13 residues. The CDR3 DNA sequence: TGTGCCAGCAGTTACACGGGGAGGCAGACCCAGTACTTC. Translated, it gives CASSYTGRQTQYF.

This clone is a singleton in its sample. The V gene is TRBV28, the J gene TRBJ2-1, with TRBD2 identical over 9 bases. CDR3 length: 12 residues. V dropped 4 bases and J dropped 9; count of bases not matched to a gene: 1. Germline V lookup: CDR1 MDHEN, CDR2 SYDVKM. CDR3 sequence reads: CASSSSGVEQFF. The CDR3 coding sequence is TGTGCCAGCAGTTCTAGCGGGGTTGAGCAGTTCTTC.

The rearrangement links TRBV7-9 to TRBJ1-4, with a tentative D call TRBD1 (5 bases). Trimming took off 5 bases at V and 3 bases at J, with 16 bases between the two ends. The CDR3 is 16 residues long. The germline gives CDR1 SEHNR, CDR2 FQNEAQ (reference sequence). This chain's CDR3 is CASSKWDGGSNEKLFF. The DNA for the CDR3 is TGTGCCAGCAGCAAATGGGACGGGGGATCTAATGAAAAACTGTTTTTT.

In nucleotides, the CDR3 is TGTGCCAGCAGCCAAGATTTTCGTAGGGCTAGCGGAAATACAGATACGCAGTATTTT. The encoded protein is CASSQDFRRASGNTDTQYF. The chain couples TRBV4-2 to TRBJ2-3, with 7 nucleotides matching TRBD2. CDR1 and CDR2 from the germline V gene are LGHNA and YNFKEQ. This CDR3 comprises 19 residues. V lost 0 bases to trimming and J lost 3 bases; unmatched junction nucleotides: 15.